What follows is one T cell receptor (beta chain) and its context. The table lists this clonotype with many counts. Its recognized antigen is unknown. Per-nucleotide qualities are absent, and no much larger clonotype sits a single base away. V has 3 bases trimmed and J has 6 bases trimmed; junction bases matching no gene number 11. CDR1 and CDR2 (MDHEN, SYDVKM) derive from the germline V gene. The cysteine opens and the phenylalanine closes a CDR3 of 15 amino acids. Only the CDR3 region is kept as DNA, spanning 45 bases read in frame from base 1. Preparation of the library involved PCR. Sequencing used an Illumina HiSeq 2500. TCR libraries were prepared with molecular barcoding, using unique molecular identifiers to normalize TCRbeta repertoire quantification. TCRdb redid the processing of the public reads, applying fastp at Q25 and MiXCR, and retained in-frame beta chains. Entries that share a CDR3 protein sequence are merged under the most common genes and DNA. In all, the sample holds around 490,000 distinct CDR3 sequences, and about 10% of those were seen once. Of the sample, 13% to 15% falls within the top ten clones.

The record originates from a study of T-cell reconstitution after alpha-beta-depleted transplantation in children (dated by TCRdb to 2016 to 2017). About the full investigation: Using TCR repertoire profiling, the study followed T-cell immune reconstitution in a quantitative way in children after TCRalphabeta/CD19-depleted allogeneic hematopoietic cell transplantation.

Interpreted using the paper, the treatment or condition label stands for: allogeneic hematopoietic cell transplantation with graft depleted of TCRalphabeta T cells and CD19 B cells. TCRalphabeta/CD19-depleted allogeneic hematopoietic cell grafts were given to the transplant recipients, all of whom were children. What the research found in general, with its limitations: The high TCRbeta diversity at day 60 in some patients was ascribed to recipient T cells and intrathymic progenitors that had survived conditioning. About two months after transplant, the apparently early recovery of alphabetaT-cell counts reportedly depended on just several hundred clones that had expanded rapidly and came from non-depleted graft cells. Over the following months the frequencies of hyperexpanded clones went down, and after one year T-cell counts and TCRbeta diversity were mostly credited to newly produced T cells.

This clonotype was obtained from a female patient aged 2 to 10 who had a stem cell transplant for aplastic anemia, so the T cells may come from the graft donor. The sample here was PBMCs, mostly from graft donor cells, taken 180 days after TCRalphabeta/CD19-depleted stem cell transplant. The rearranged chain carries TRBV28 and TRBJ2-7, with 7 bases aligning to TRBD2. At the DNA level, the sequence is TGTGCCAGCAGTTTTTGGGGGGAGGGCCGAAGCGAGCAGTACTTC. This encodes CASSFWGEGRSEQYF.